This T cell receptor beta chain came from a study of blood T cells in healthy people across ages. The authors ran a second PCR of about 7 to 12 cycles using a sample-barcoded 5' primer and a J-beta primer mix. Each CDR3 protein gets one entry after TCRdb re-called the 5' RACE reads with MiXCR. The sample lists more than 1 million distinct CDR3 sequences, 40% to 55% occurring once. Deletions cut 6 bases from V and 0 bases from J, with 16 bases between. Germline CDR1 SEHNR, CDR2 FQNEAQ (reference sequence). The CDR3 loop spans 16 amino acids. This clonotype occurred a few times. The chain carries TRBV7-9 and TRBJ2-3; possible D gene TRBD1, 5 bases. The sequenced sample consisted of blood. The sequence was obtained from a woman aged 60-75 years in good health. The CDR3 DNA reads TGTGCCAGCAGTCGCGGACACAGCTCTAGCACAGATACGCAGTATTTT. This translates into CASSRGHSSSTDTQYF.